This is a list of T cell receptor beta chains from one sample in a study of cytomegalovirus exposure and HLA in healthy donors. Some clones are missing from TCRdb's copy, which holds only in-frame ones; the method was immunoSEQ multiplex PCR. The sample lists about 210,000 clones, about 83% occurring once. Sequencing was performed on PBMCs. These receptors all stem from a woman in her fifties or sixties in good health and CMV-seropositive. Both conserved end residues are part of each CDR3. The D gene is left open where the match is weak. Clone size is stated in some rows and not others, as once, few, many or a class when expanded.

CDR3: CASSRSPVNTEAFF; DNA: TGTGCCAGCAGCCGGAGCCCAGTGAACACTGAAGCTTTCTTT; size: NA; J: TRBJ1-1; D: NA; V: TRBV6-5
CDR3: CASSINDRGRRAFF; DNA: TGTGCCAGTAGTATCAACGACAGGGGGCGCCGGGCTTTCTTT; size: once; J: TRBJ1-1; D: TRBD1; V: TRBV19
CDR3: CASSLGPVAGELFF; DNA: TGTGCCAGCAGCTTAGGTCCGGTGGCCGGGGAGCTGTTTTTT; size: NA; J: TRBJ2-2; D: NA; V: TRBV11-3
CDR3: CASSSDRDTGELFF; DNA: TGTGCCAGCAGCTCCGACAGGGACACCGGGGAGCTGTTTTTT; size: many; J: TRBJ2-2; D: TRBD1; V: TRBV6-5
CDR3: CATATGSREKLFF; DNA: TGTGCCACCGCGACAGGGTCTCGGGAAAAACTGTTTTTT; size: few; J: TRBJ1-4; D: TRBD1; V: TRBV28
CDR3: CASSQEGRADYEQYF; DNA: TGTGCCAGCAGCCAAGAGGGTAGAGCGGACTACGAGCAGTACTTC; size: NA; J: TRBJ2-7; D: NA; V: TRBV4-2
CDR3: CASSLFSGLAGGLLYNEQFF; DNA: TGTGCCAGCAGTTTATTTTCGGGACTAGCGGGGGGTTTACTCTACAATGAGCAGTTCTTC; size: NA; J: TRBJ2-1; D: TRBD2; V: TRBV27
CDR3: CASSSRQASDEQYF; DNA: TGTGCCAGCAGCTCCCGACAGGCCTCAGACGAGCAGTACTTC; size: NA; J: TRBJ2-7; D: NA; V: TRBV7-6
CDR3: CASRFATGGNEKLFF; DNA: TGTGCCAGCAGGTTCGCGACAGGGGGTAATGAAAAACTGTTTTTT; size: NA; J: TRBJ1-4; D: TRBD1; V: TRBV27
CDR3: CASIETGTTEAFF; DNA: TGTGCCAGCATAGAAACAGGGACGACTGAAGCTTTCTTT; size: NA; J: TRBJ1-1; D: NA; V: TRBV6-1
CDR3: CASSLRDSQETQYF; DNA: TGCGCCAGCAGCTTACGGGATTCCCAGGAGACCCAGTACTTC; size: NA; J: TRBJ2-5; D: NA; V: TRBV5-1
CDR3: CASRGQGRYGYTF; DNA: TGTGCCAGCAGAGGACAGGGACGGTATGGCTACACCTTC; size: NA; J: TRBJ1-2; D: TRBD1; V: TRBV6-5
CDR3: CAIRSDGTSGRRGSTDTQYF; DNA: TGTGCCATCAGGAGCGACGGGACTAGCGGGAGGAGGGGGAGCACAGATACGCAGTATTTT; size: NA; J: TRBJ2-3; D: TRBD2; V: TRBV10-3
CDR3: CASSQYQGNYGYTF; DNA: TGCGCCAGCAGCCAGTACCAGGGGAACTATGGCTACACCTTC; size: NA; J: TRBJ1-2; D: NA; V: TRBV5-1
CDR3: CASSLGGTYEQYF; DNA: TGTGCCAGCAGTTTGGGGGGTACCTACGAGCAGTACTTC; size: NA; J: TRBJ2-7; D: NA; V: TRBV27
CDR3: CASRDTWDTDTQYF; DNA: TGTGCCAGTAGGGACACCTGGGACACAGATACGCAGTATTTT; size: NA; J: TRBJ2-3; D: NA; V: TRBV19
CDR3: CASSKSGRGGLEQYF; DNA: TGTGCCAGCAGCAAATCGGGCAGGGGTGGCCTCGAGCAGTACTTC; size: NA; J: TRBJ2-7; D: NA; V: TRBV21-1
CDR3: CASRQGETQYF; DNA: TGCGCCAGCAGGCAGGGCGAGACCCAGTACTTC; size: once; J: TRBJ2-5; D: NA; V: TRBV5-1
CDR3: CASSPGLTNEKLFF; DNA: TGTGCCAGCAGCCCGGGACTGACTAATGAAAAACTGTTTTTT; size: once; J: TRBJ1-4; D: NA; V: TRBV7-2
CDR3: CASSSDRGDEQYF; DNA: TGTGCCAGCAGCTCGGACAGGGGTGACGAGCAGTACTTC; size: once; J: TRBJ2-7; D: TRBD1; V: TRBV7-2
CDR3: CASSFQKYYGYTF; DNA: TGTGCCAGCAGCTTTCAGAAATACTATGGCTACACCTTC; size: NA; J: TRBJ1-2; D: NA; V: TRBV5-8
CDR3: CASTRAGAGYDGYTF; DNA: TGTGCCAGCACCCGGGCAGGGGCTGGTTACGATGGCTACACCTTC; size: NA; J: TRBJ1-2; D: NA; V: TRBV7-2
CDR3: CASSQGLARRDTQYF; DNA: TGTGCCAGCAGCCAAGGACTAGCGCGTAGAGATACGCAGTATTTT; size: NA; J: TRBJ2-3; D: TRBD2; V: TRBV14
CDR3: CASSGTGNYGYTF; DNA: TGTGCCAGCAGTGGGACAGGGAACTATGGCTACACCTTC; size: NA; J: TRBJ1-2; D: TRBD1; V: TRBV6-5
CDR3: CASSLVSGLSGNTIYF; DNA: TGTGCCAGCAGCCTGGTTAGCGGACTATCTGGAAACACCATATATTTT; size: NA; J: TRBJ1-3; D: NA; V: TRBV7-6
CDR3: CASSTLAGWGTGELFF; DNA: TGTGCCAGCAGCACTTTAGCGGGGTGGGGAACCGGGGAGCTGTTTTTT; size: NA; J: TRBJ2-2; D: TRBD2; V: TRBV7-2
CDR3: CASRTGTSGDYEQYF; DNA: TGTGCCAGTAGGACTGGGACTAGCGGGGATTACGAGCAGTACTTC; size: once; J: TRBJ2-7; D: TRBD2; V: TRBV19
CDR3: CASSFYGENTEAFF; DNA: TGTGCCAGCAGTTTCTACGGGGAAAACACTGAAGCTTTCTTT; size: NA; J: TRBJ1-1; D: NA; V: TRBV7-9
CDR3: CASSRDRGPANYGYTF; DNA: TGTGCCAGCTCTCGGGACAGGGGCCCGGCTAACTATGGCTACACCTTC; size: few; J: TRBJ1-2; D: TRBD1; V: TRBV18
CDR3: CASSFTTGGDTQYF; DNA: TGTGCCAGCAGCTTCACGACGGGAGGAGATACGCAGTATTTT; size: NA; J: TRBJ2-3; D: TRBD2; V: TRBV11-3
CDR3: CSSSFGPTEYF; DNA: TGTTCCAGCAGCTTTGGGCCCACTGAGTACTTC; size: NA; J: TRBJ2-7; D: NA; V: TRBV7-9
CDR3: CASSLGPGETQYF; DNA: TGTGCCAGCAGCTTAGGTCCCGGAGAGACCCAGTACTTC; size: NA; J: TRBJ2-5; D: NA; V: TRBV7-3
CDR3: CASSLDSNYGYTF; DNA: TGTGCCAGCAGTCTGGACAGCAACTATGGCTACACCTTC; size: few; J: TRBJ1-2; D: NA; V: TRBV6-5
CDR3: CASSPHPSISTDTQYF; DNA: TGTGCCAGCAGCCCCCACCCATCTATTAGCACAGATACGCAGTATTTT; size: NA; J: TRBJ2-3; D: NA; V: TRBV6-6
CDR3: CASRGTEQLNYGYTF; DNA: TGTGCCAGTAGGGGGACAGAACAACTTAACTATGGCTACACCTTC; size: once; J: TRBJ1-2; D: TRBD1; V: TRBV19
CDR3: CSASGTANYGYTF; DNA: TGCAGCGCCTCGGGGACAGCAAACTATGGCTACACCTTC; size: NA; J: TRBJ1-2; D: TRBD1; V: TRBV29-1